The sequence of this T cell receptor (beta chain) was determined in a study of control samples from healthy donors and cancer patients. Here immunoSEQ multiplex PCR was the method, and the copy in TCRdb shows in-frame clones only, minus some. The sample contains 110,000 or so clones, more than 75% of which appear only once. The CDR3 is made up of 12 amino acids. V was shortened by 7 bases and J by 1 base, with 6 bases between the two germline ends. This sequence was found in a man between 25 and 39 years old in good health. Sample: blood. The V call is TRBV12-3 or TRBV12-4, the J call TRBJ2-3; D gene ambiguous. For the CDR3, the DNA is TGTGCCAGCAACCGAGGCACAGATACGCAGTATTTT. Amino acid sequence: CASNRGTDTQYF.